The present entry profiles one T cell receptor (beta chain) with its context. The target antigen is unknown. PCR was performed a second time for about 7 to 11 cycles using a sample-barcoded 5' primer and a J-beta primer mix. TCRdb re-called the 5' RACE reads with MiXCR, one entry per CDR3 protein. The sample lists about 1.1 million distinct CDR3 sequences; 35% to 45% were seen once. The germline V gene has CDR1 ENHRY and CDR2 SYGVKD. The CDR3 is 18 residues long. V was pared by 4 bases and J by 0 bases, with 13 bases of the junction left unmatched. The sample is drawn from a study of blood T cells in healthy people across ages. Whole-study findings and limits: It was not known whether donors were CMV positive (a possible confounder of expanded clonotype changes). The long-lived group displayed more naive CD4+ cells, plus higher diversity, than the aged donors did.

The sample providers were healthy Caucasian people from Russia, aged roughly 6 to 95. The sample comprised blood. The V gene is TRBV10-3, the J gene TRBJ2-3; 7 positions agree with TRBD2. The origin of this receptor is a man aged 18 to 30 in good health. The DNA of the CDR3 is TGTGCCATCAGTGGTGAAGGGACTATAGGGGTGAGCACAGATACGCAGTATTTT. Residues: CAISGEGTIGVSTDTQYF.